This T cell receptor (beta chain) was observed in a study of Graves' ophthalmopathy and Graves' hyperthyroidism. Of note for this clonotype: Since no conserved phenylalanine or tryptophan closes the CDR3, a read error is the likely cause. The DNA is left out, because the CDR3 cannot be placed on it with certainty; the CDR3 is given as TCRdb lists it.

CDR1 SGHTA and CDR2 FQGNSA come from the germline V gene. Including both end residues, the CDR3 is 8 amino acids long. RNA transcripts served as template for amplifying TCR beta CDR3 sequences. An opening RT-PCR round employed HTBI primers and preceded a second-round multiplex PCR. TCRdb re-called the multiplex PCR reads through MiXCR, storing one row per CDR3 protein. Of some 750,000 distinct CDR3 sequences listed, 40% are singletons. The sequence derives from an adult man with Graves' ophthalmopathy. The sample comprised peripheral blood. The V call is TRBV7-2, the J call TRBJ2-7; the table calls TRBD1, which could not be checked here. CDR3 amino acids: CASSPINR.